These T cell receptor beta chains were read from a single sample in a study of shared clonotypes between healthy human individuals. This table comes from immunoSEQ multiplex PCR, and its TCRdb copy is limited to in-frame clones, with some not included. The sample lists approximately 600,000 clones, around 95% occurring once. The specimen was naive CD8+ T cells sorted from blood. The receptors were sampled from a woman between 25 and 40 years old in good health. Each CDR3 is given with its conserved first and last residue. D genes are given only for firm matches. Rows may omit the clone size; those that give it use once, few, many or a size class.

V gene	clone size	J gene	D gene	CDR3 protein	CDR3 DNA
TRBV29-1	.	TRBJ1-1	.	CSVKDTEAFF	TGCAGCGTTAAGGACACTGAAGCTTTCTTT
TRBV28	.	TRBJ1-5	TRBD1	CASSLDPTGGNQPQHF	TGTGCCAGCAGTCTAGACCCGACAGGGGGGAATCAGCCCCAGCATTTT
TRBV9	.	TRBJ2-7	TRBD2	CASSGGTSGSYEQYF	TGTGCCAGCAGCGGAGGGACTAGCGGCTCCTACGAGCAGTACTTC
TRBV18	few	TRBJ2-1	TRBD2	CASSKRAGKGSNEQFF	TGTGCCAGCTCGAAGCGAGCGGGAAAGGGATCCAATGAGCAGTTCTTC
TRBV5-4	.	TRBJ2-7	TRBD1	CASSPRDRVAEQYF	TGTGCCAGCAGCCCTAGGGACAGGGTAGCCGAGCAGTACTTC
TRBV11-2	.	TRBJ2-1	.	CASSSENEQFF	TGTGCCAGCAGCTCGGAGAATGAGCAGTTCTTC
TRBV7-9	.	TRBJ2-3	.	CASSLYSPPDTQYF	TGTGCCAGCAGCTTATATTCTCCGCCCGATACGCAGTATTTT
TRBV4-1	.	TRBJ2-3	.	CASSRPVTDTQYF	TGCGCCAGCAGCCGCCCCGTTACAGATACGCAGTATTTT
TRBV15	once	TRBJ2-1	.	CATSRDLAGNEQFF	TGTGCCACCAGCAGAGACCTGGCGGGGAATGAGCAGTTCTTC
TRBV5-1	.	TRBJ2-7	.	CASSPLGDRAYEQYF	TGCGCCAGCAGCCCCCTCGGGGATCGGGCCTACGAGCAGTACTTC
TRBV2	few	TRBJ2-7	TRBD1	CASSETGSEQYF	TGTGCCAGCAGTGAGACAGGGAGCGAGCAGTACTTC
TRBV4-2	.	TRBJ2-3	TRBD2	CASSRESGSPWRDTQYF	TGTGCCAGCAGCCGAGAAAGCGGGAGTCCCTGGCGGGATACGCAGTATTTT
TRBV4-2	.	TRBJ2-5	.	CASSQEAGTLKETQYF	TGTGCCAGCAGCCAAGAGGCTGGGACATTAAAAGAGACCCAGTACTTC
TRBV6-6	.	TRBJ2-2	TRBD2	CASSYGDYSTGELFF	TGTGCCAGCAGTTATGGGGACTACTCCACCGGGGAGCTGTTTTTT
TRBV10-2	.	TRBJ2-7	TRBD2	CGSGPGLAGYEQYF	TGCGGGAGCGGTCCGGGACTAGCGGGTTACGAGCAGTACTTC
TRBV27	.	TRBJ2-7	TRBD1	CASSAWDRGSYEQYF	TGTGCCAGCAGTGCATGGGACAGGGGTTCCTACGAGCAGTACTTC
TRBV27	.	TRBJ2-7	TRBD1	CASRPTGGAYEQYF	TGTGCCAGTAGACCGACAGGGGGCGCCTACGAGCAGTACTTC
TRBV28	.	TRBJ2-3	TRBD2	CASSGLAGDTQYF	TGTGCCAGCAGCGGACTAGCGGGTGATACGCAGTATTTT
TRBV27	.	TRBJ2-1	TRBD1	CASTGPGTGDWNEQFF	TGTGCCAGCACCGGGCCGGGGACAGGGGACTGGAATGAGCAGTTCTTC
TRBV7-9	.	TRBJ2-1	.	CASSLTSSYNEQFF	TGTGCCAGCAGCCTGACTAGCTCCTACAATGAGCAGTTCTTC
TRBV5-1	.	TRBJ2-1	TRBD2	CASSTRTSGRQNEQFF	TGCGCCAGCAGCACAAGGACTAGCGGGAGGCAAAATGAGCAGTTCTTC
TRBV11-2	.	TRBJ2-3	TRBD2	CASTPPGGDTQYF	TGTGCCAGCACCCCCCCCGGGGGGGATACGCAGTATTTT
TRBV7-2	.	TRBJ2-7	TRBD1	CASSLRRQGAYEQYF	TGTGCCAGCAGCTTAAGGAGACAGGGGGCTTACGAGCAGTACTTC
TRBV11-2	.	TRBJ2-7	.	CASSFKEFGGPDEQYF	TGTGCCAGCAGCTTTAAAGAGTTCGGGGGGCCGGACGAGCAGTACTTC
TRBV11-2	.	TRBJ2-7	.	CASSSRLTYEQYF	TGTGCCAGCAGCTCCAGACTAACCTACGAGCAGTACTTC
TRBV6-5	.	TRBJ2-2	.	CASSSGSLNTGELFF	TGTGCCAGCAGCTCAGGTAGCCTTAACACCGGGGAGCTGTTTTTT
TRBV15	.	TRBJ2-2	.	CATSRDRNGGELFF	TGTGCCACCAGCAGAGATCGGAATGGCGGGGAGCTGTTTTTT
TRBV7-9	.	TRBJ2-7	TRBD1	CASSSQGAYEQYF	TGTGCCAGCAGCTCACAGGGGGCCTACGAGCAGTACTTC
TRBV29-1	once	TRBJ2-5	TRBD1	CSGGQGVYQETQYF	TGCAGCGGGGGACAGGGGGTTTATCAGGAGACCCAGTACTTC
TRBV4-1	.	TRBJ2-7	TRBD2	CASSQKTSGVHEQYF	TGCGCCAGCAGCCAGAAGACTAGCGGTGTCCACGAGCAGTACTTC
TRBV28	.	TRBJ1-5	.	CASNLRGGNQPQHF	TGTGCCAGCAACCTGCGGGGGGGTAATCAGCCCCAGCATTTT
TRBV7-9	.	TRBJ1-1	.	CASSFPSQGGRTEAFF	TGTGCCAGCAGCTTCCCTTCCCAGGGAGGTAGAACTGAAGCTTTCTTT
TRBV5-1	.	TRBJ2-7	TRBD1	CASRQGKYEQYF	TGCGCCAGCCGACAGGGTAAATACGAGCAGTACTTC
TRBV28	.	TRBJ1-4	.	CAHRSGETGWEKLFF	TGTGCACATCGGTCAGGGGAGACGGGGTGGGAAAAACTGTTTTTT
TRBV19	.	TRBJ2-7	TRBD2	CATLAGNSYEQYF	TGTGCCACCTTAGCGGGTAACTCCTACGAGCAGTACTTC
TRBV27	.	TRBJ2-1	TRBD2	CASSLLAGGYNEQFF	TGTGCCAGCAGTCTACTAGCGGGAGGGTACAATGAGCAGTTCTTC
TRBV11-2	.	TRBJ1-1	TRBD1	CASSLGTGTGGMGEAFF	TGTGCCAGCAGCTTAGGGACCGGGACAGGGGGCATGGGGGAGGCTTTCTTT
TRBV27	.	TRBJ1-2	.	CASSQGQFYGYTF	TGTGCCAGCAGTCAAGGACAGTTCTATGGCTACACCTTC
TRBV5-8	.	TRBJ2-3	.	CASSLQGPRRVPDTQYF	TGTGCCAGCAGCTTGCAAGGACCGCGGAGGGTCCCAGATACGCAGTATTTT
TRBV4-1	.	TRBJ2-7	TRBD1	CASSPQLTGTVYYEQYF	TGCGCCAGCAGCCCACAACTAACAGGGACAGTATACTACGAGCAGTACTTC
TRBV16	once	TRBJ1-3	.	CASSQYLTESSGNTIYF	TGTGCCAGCAGCCAATATCTGACAGAGAGCTCTGGAAACACCATATATTTT
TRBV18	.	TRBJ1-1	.	CASSPPGNTEAFF	TGTGCCAGCTCACCACCCGGTAACACTGAAGCTTTCTTT
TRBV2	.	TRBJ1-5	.	CASSAQGNQPQHF	TGTGCCAGCAGTGCGCAGGGAAATCAGCCCCAGCATTTT
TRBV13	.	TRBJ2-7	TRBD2	CASSPEREREQYF	TGTGCCAGCAGCCCAGAGCGGGAGCGGGAGCAGTACTTC